Each of the 16 T cell receptor beta chains below was sequenced from the same sample in a study of chemoradiotherapy in HPV16-positive cancers (dated by TCRdb to between 2021 and 2022). The library came from the immunoSEQ multiplex PCR assay. This is the immuneACCESS table as TCRdb keeps it, with only in-frame sequences that have V and J called. A part of the clones is gone; compared with another copy, unresolved V genes explain less than half, and the rest is unexplained. The table for this sample lists about 68,000 clones; about nine tenths of them were counted only once. The ten largest clonotypes hold 3.5% to 4.5% of the sample. The sample here was blood, taken from a patient who underwent chemoradiotherapy. Receptors were obtained from a human donor with HPV-associated anogenital cancer.

This chain connects TRBV15 to TRBJ2-2; possibly TRBD1 for D (5 bases). CDR1 is LNHNV and CDR2 is YYDKDF in the germline V gene (reference sequence). V was trimmed by 5 bases and J by 4 bases, leaving 17 bases between them. The CDR3 spans 16 residues. The CDR3, as DNA: TGTGCCACCAGCGGATACACAGGTTTCGGCACCGGGGAGCTGTTTTTT. It codes for CATSGYTGFGTGELFF.

The rearrangement uses TRBV5-6 and TRBJ1-2, with 8 bases matching TRBD1. The CDR3 contains 16 residues. The germline gives CDR1 SGHDT, CDR2 YYEEEE. With 4 bases clipped from V and 4 bases from J, the junction kept 12 bases outside the gene matches. The CDR3 region is CASSRTGTGAFYGYTF. The CDR3 coding sequence is TGTGCCAGCAGCCGCACCGGGACAGGAGCCTTCTATGGCTACACCTTC.

The rearrangement joins TRBV19 to TRBJ2-1; TRBD2 aligns across 9 bases. Germline trimming cut 2 bases from V and 1 base from J; bases unmatched to any gene: 9. CDR1 and CDR2 from the germline V gene are LNHDA and SQIVND (reference sequence). The CDR3 covers 18 residues. The CDR3 nucleotides read TGTGCCAGTAGTATATACGTCCCGACTAGCGGTTCCTACAATGAGCAGTTCTTC. This codes for CASSIYVPTSGSYNEQFF.

A few counts support this clone. The J gene is TRBJ1-3, the V gene TRBV7-9, with D uncertain. The germline gives CDR1 SEHNR, CDR2 FQNEAQ (reference sequence). The CDR3 covers 17 residues. V was pared by 4 bases and J by 0 bases, with 16 bases between. CDR3 sequence: CASSSTQSLLSGNTIYF. The CDR3 bases are TGTGCCAGCAGCTCCACACAGAGCCTACTCTCTGGAAACACCATATATTTT. Together with reference TRBV7-9 and TRBJ1-3, the CDR3 gives the full variable domain: DTGVSQNPRHKITKRGQNVTFRCDPISEHNRLYWYRQTLGQGPEFLTYFQNEAQLEKSRLLSDRFSAERPKGSFSTLEIQRTEQGDSAMYLCASSSTQSLLSGNTIYFGEGSWLTVV.

The chain joins TRBV19 to TRBJ1-2; D ambiguous. Per germline, CDR1 LNHDA and CDR2 SQIVND (reference sequence). The CDR3 has 15 amino acids. The germline V and J ends were trimmed by 0 bases and 7 bases, with 15 bases remaining between them. The CDR3 coding sequence is TGTGCCAGTAGTATAGACCCCTCCCGGCGGGTTGGCTACACCTTC. This encodes CASSIDPSRRVGYTF.

The rearrangement links TRBV27 to TRBJ1-2; TRBD1 aligns across 7 bases. In germline, CDR1 is MNHEY, CDR2 SMNVEV (reference sequence). The V gene end was trimmed by 4 bases and the J gene end by 8 bases; junction bases not matched to a gene: 10. The CDR3 sequence is 14 residues long. CDR3 protein: CASSSGTGVGGYTF. The CDR3 DNA reads TGTGCCAGCAGTTCCGGAACAGGGGTTGGAGGCTACACCTTC.

The chain is built from TRBV7-2 and TRBJ2-2, with TRBD2 as a possible D gene (6 bases). Per germline, CDR1 SGHTA and CDR2 FQGNSA. There are 15 residues in the CDR3. V lost 1 base and J lost 8, with 14 bases in between. The CDR3 coding sequence is TGTGCCAGCAGCTTAGATCCCGCCGGGGGTGGGGAGCTGTTTTTT. This gives the protein CASSLDPAGGGELFF.

Turning to this clone: At the DNA level, this CDR3 is encoded by other sequences in the same sample as well. The CDR3 is CASSQVRRSYNEQFF. Here the CDR3 DNA reads TGTGCCAGCAGCCAAGTAAGGCGGTCATACAATGAGCAGTTCTTC. The chain couples TRBV14 to TRBJ2-1; D ambiguous. The germline CDR1 and CDR2 sequences are SGHDN and FVKESK. The CDR3 is 15 amino acids. V shed 1 base and J shed 4 bases, with 11 bases lying between them.

The chain combines TRBV5-1 with TRBJ2-6; D could derive from TRBD1 or TRBD2 (5 bases each). Germline CDR1 SGHRS, CDR2 YFSETQ. The CDR3 is 16 residues long. The ends were cut back, 4 bases at V and 0 bases at J, with 11 bases in the middle. CDR3 sequence (DNA): TGCGCCAGCAGCCCGGGGCAGGACTCTGGGGCCAACGTCCTGACTTTC. Translating gives CASSPGQDSGANVLTF.

The chain combines TRBV5-6 with TRBJ1-2; D is undetermined. V dropped 4 bases and J dropped 6 bases, with 13 bases sitting between them. CDR1 and CDR2 (germline): SGHDT, YYEEEE. This CDR3 has 13 residues. This CDR3 reads CASSALRLDGYTF. DNA of the CDR3: TGTGCCAGCAGCGCGCTTCGGTTGGATGGCTACACCTTC.

The V gene is TRBV7-6, the J gene TRBJ2-7; D gene uncertain. The CDR3 is 12 residues long. Germline lookup yields CDR1 SGHVS and CDR2 FNYEAQ. V was clipped by 1 base and J by 7 bases, with 8 bases between them. The CDR3 protein is CASSLVGLEQYF. In DNA, the CDR3 is TGTGCCAGCAGCTTAGTAGGGTTGGAGCAGTACTTC. The full variable domain, rest sourced from reference TRBV7-6 and TRBJ2-7, is GAGVSQSPRYKVTKRGQDVALRCDPISGHVSLYWYRQALGQGPEFLTYFNYEAQQDKSGLPNDRFSAERPEGSISTLTIQRTEQRDSAMYRCASSLVGLEQYFGPGTRLTVT.

This clone was detected only a few times. The CDR3 region is CASSVEHGEAFF. The DNA for the CDR3 is TGTGCCAGCAGCGTAGAACACGGTGAAGCTTTCTTT. The chain is built from TRBV9 and TRBJ1-1; D remains unclear. Germline V gene sequence: CDR1 SGDLS, CDR2 YYNGEE. The CDR3 totals 12 residues. V lost 0 bases and J 7 bases, leaving 7 bases between the germline ends.

This sequence joins TRBV29-1 and TRBJ2-3; tentative D call: TRBD2 (5 bases). The CDR3 runs to 11 residues. V shed 6 bases and J shed 2 bases, with 6 bases lying between them. Germline values: CDR1 SQVTM, CDR2 ANQGSEA. CDR3 protein: CSVGVTDTQYF. In DNA, the CDR3 is TGCAGCGTCGGGGTCACAGATACGCAGTATTTT.

The chain uses TRBV5-4 and TRBJ2-3; 9 bases are a match to TRBD2. The CDR3 runs to 18 residues. CDR1 SGHNT and CDR2 YYREEE come from the germline V gene (reference sequence). The trim removed 0 bases at V and 3 bases at J, leaving 11 bases unmatched. CDR3 in DNA: TGTGCCAGCAGCTTGGGGCGGGTGGCGGGAGGGCCGACAGATACGCAGTATTTT. Protein sequence: CASSLGRVAGGPTDTQYF.

The chain carries TRBV11-3 and TRBJ2-1, with TRBD2 matching over 10 bases. Germline V gene data show CDR1 as SGHNT and CDR2 as YENEEA. The length of the CDR3 is 18 residues. V shed 2 bases and J 0 bases; nucleotides not matched to a gene: 7. This chain's CDR3 is CASSLSSGGKPSYNEQFF. The CDR3 DNA follows: TGTGCCAGCAGCTTATCTAGCGGGGGAAAACCCTCCTACAATGAGCAGTTCTTC. The full variable domain, with the rest looked up from reference TRBV11-3 and TRBJ2-1, is EAGVVQSPRYKIIEKKQPVAFWCNPISGHNTLYWYLQNLGQGPELLIRYENEEAVDDSQLPKDRFSAERLKGVDSTLKIQPAELGDSAVYLCASSLSSGGKPSYNEQFFGPGTRLTVL.

V usage is TRBV4-1 and J usage is TRBJ1-2; D gene ambiguous. Germline V lookup: CDR1 MGHRA, CDR2 YSYEKL. The ends were cut back, 3 bases at V and 6 bases at J, with 14 bases in the middle. The CDR3 totals 14 residues. The CDR3 region has the DNA TGCGCCAGCAGCCACGTAGTAACGGCGGATGGCTACACCTTC. Translating gives CASSHVVTADGYTF.